The clone carrying this T cell receptor (beta chain) turned up a few times. The antigen remains unidentified. Time point denoted: late sampling 161 to 241 days after vaccination in three convalescent patients. The sample belongs to a study of vaccination and CD4 T cells after COVID-19. As for the study in general: It was a median approximately 92 days after diagnosis, with a range of 35 to 161, that post-COVID samples were drawn. Post-vaccine specimens were obtained a median about 69 days after dose two (range 14 to 241). Specimens were obtained from a few convalescent patients at day 14 and at days 161 to 241 post-vaccination.

Study conclusions and caveats: Convalescent patients had a median about 90% of reactive clones appearing only post-vaccination.

TCRdb called the PCR reads again in MiXCR, with one record for every CDR3 protein. The table lists about 29,000 distinct CDR3 sequences, around 49% of them singletons. The receptor comes from a human donor who had recovered from COVID-19. Sequences were derived from CD4+ T cells from blood, sampled about 7 months after SARS-CoV-2 vaccination.

DNA for the CDR3: TGTGCCAGCAGCCGCCCCGGGACAGGGGCCGAGCAGTACTTC. Translation gives CASSRPGTGAEQYF. The rearrangement links TRBV7-9 to TRBJ2-7; the match to TRBD1 covers 10 bases. This CDR3 is 14 amino acids long. Germline CDR1 and CDR2: SEHNR and FQNEAQ (reference sequence). With V trimmed by 5 bases and J by 6 bases, 7 bases remained unmatched.